These 30 T cell receptor beta chains were sequenced from one sample in a study of monozygotic twins with inflammatory bowel disease. TCRdb re-analyzed the 5' RACE reads; it lists each CDR3 protein once, without DNA. This sample's clone table lists 150,000 to 200,000 distinct CDR3 sequences. The source material was blood. The receptors derive from a human donor with ulcerative colitis or Crohn's disease, or a healthy co-twin of an affected twin (not recorded which).

This CDR3 is CASSFPDRNQETQYF. The chain employs TRBV5-4 and TRBJ2-5; absent DNA, TCRdb's TRBD1 call cannot be checked. The CDR3 consists of 15 residues. Per germline, CDR1 SGHNT and CDR2 YYREEE (reference sequence).

The chain joins TRBV5-6 to TRBJ2-1. Germline V gene data show CDR1 as SGHDT and CDR2 as YYEEEE. The CDR3 extends over 13 amino acids. CDR3 protein: CASSLIIGNEQFF.

This chain links TRBV10-3 with TRBJ2-7. The CDR3 length is 15 residues. Germline CDR1 ENHRY, CDR2 SYGVKD. CDR3 protein: CAISGGEDLTYEQYF.

The V and J genes are TRBV6-5 and TRBJ1-5; the TCRdb D gene call, TRBD1, has no DNA to confirm it. The CDR3 is made up of 14 amino acids. Germline CDR1 reads MNHEY; CDR2 reads SVGAGI. CDR3 sequence: CASSYDRGHQPQHF.

The rearrangement links TRBV2 to TRBJ2-1; TCRdb names TRBD1, which stays unverified in the absence of DNA. Germline CDR1 SNHLY, CDR2 FYNNEI. The CDR3 totals 16 residues. The CDR3: CASSAVVPTDYNEQFF.

CDR3 sequence: CASPSSRGAGYGYTF. This rearrangement joins TRBV6-5 to TRBJ1-2; the D gene TCRdb calls, TRBD1, cannot be checked with no DNA. The CDR3 runs to 15 residues. The germline V gene has CDR1 MNHEY and CDR2 SVGAGI.

The rearrangement uses TRBV29-1 and TRBJ2-3; TCRdb returns TRBD1, unconfirmable since there is no DNA. Germline assignment: CDR1 SQVTM and CDR2 ANQGSEA. This CDR3 is 12 amino acids long. Here the CDR3 reads CSGGQGTDTQYF.

The chain has TRBV5-1 and TRBJ2-3; TCRdb designates TRBD1, a call that cannot be tested without DNA. The CDR3 has 16 residues. Germline loops: CDR1 SGHRS, CDR2 YFSETQ. CDR3 loop: CASSFGADPSTDTQYF.

The V gene is TRBV5-1, the J gene TRBJ2-3. From germline, CDR1 is SGHRS and CDR2 YFSETQ. This CDR3 contains 15 residues. The CDR3: CASSSGLSGTDTQYF.

The genes are TRBV21-1 and TRBJ1-5; TCRdb designates TRBD1, a call that cannot be tested without DNA. TRBV21-1 is a documented pseudogene. This CDR3 has 13 amino acids. The CDR3 reads CASVGGSNQPQHF.

The rearrangement uses TRBV24-1 and TRBJ2-1; TCRdb returns TRBD1, unconfirmable since there is no DNA. From germline, CDR1 is KGHDR and CDR2 SFDVKD. This CDR3 spans 15 amino acids. CDR3 sequence: CATGRSGILYNEQFF.

V usage is TRBV5-1 and J usage is TRBJ2-7. Per germline, CDR1 SGHRS and CDR2 YFSETQ. The length of the CDR3 is 15 residues. CDR3 in amino acids: CASSLDPARPYEQYF.

This rearrangement joins TRBV7-2 to TRBJ1-5; TCRdb's D gene call, TRBD1, goes unchecked for lack of DNA. CDR1 SGHTA and CDR2 FQGNSA come from the germline V gene. CDR3 size: 15 residues. Here the CDR3 reads CASSLAPGSNQPQHF.

This chain links TRBV18 with TRBJ2-7. The CDR3 runs to 13 residues. CDR1 and CDR2 from the germline V gene are KGHSH and LQKENI. The CDR3 sequence: CASSPPISYEQYF.

The chain links TRBV7-3 to TRBJ2-2. The CDR3 consists of 13 residues. CDR1 SGHTA and CDR2 FQGTGA come from the germline V gene. This CDR3 is CASSLIGTGELFF.

The rearrangement joins TRBV11-2 to TRBJ2-3; TCRdb gives TRBD2 as the D gene, but with no DNA this cannot be confirmed. In germline, CDR1 is SGHAT, CDR2 FQNNGV. The CDR3 loop spans 18 amino acids. CDR3 protein: CASSPGLAGRVITDTQYF.

The V and J genes are TRBV20-1 and TRBJ2-1; TCRdb's assignment of TRBD1 cannot be checked, as there is no DNA. Germline V lookup: CDR1 DFQATT, CDR2 SNEGSKA (reference sequence). This CDR3 region has 14 residues. CDR3 loop: CSAHRMGPGNEQFF.

The rearrangement links TRBV14 to TRBJ1-4; TCRdb's D gene call, TRBD1, goes unchecked for lack of DNA. The germline V gene encodes CDR1 SGHDN and CDR2 FVKESK. This CDR3 has 16 amino acids. CDR3 amino acids: CASSQGATGGREKLFF.

The V gene is TRBV19, the J gene TRBJ2-1; the D call from TCRdb, TRBD1, cannot be confirmed without DNA. Germline V gives CDR1 LNHDA, CDR2 SQIVND (reference sequence). This CDR3 has 17 amino acids. CDR3 protein: CASSIAPKGRQYNEQFF. Full variable domain (missing parts from reference TRBV19 and TRBJ2-1): DGGITQSPKYLFRKEGQNVTLSCEQNLNHDAMYWYRQDPGQGLRLIYYSQIVNDFQKGDIAEGYSVSREKKESFPLTVTSAQKNPTAFYLCASSIAPKGRQYNEQFFGPGTRLTVL.

The rearrangement uses TRBV5-1 and TRBJ1-2; TCRdb's assignment of TRBD1 cannot be checked, as there is no DNA. Germline values: CDR1 SGHRS, CDR2 YFSETQ. This CDR3 comprises 15 residues. CDR3 sequence: CASSLATGGKYGYTF.

V and J are TRBV20-1 and TRBJ2-7. The CDR3 is 13 residues long. Germline lookup yields CDR1 DFQATT and CDR2 SNEGSKA (reference sequence). This chain's CDR3 is CRVSGVSSYEQYF.

The V call is TRBV5-4, the J call TRBJ2-5; TCRdb gives TRBD1 as the D gene, but with no DNA this cannot be confirmed. Looked up from germline, CDR1 is SGHNT and CDR2 is YYREEE (reference sequence). This CDR3 has 13 residues. The CDR3 protein is CASSSGTERTQYF. Drawing the rest from reference TRBV5-4 and TRBJ2-5, the complete variable domain is ETGVTQSPTHLIKTRGQQVTLRCSSQSGHNTVSWYQQALGQGPQFIFQYYREEENGRGNFPPRFSGLQFPNYSSELNVNALELDDSALYLCASSSGTERTQYFGPGTRLLVL.

The chain has TRBV27 and TRBJ2-7; TCRdb designates TRBD1, a call that cannot be tested without DNA. The CDR3 contains 14 residues. Germline CDR1 MNHEY, CDR2 SMNVEV (reference sequence). CDR3 protein: CATSLTGFSYEQYF.

V gene TRBV5-6 combines with J gene TRBJ1-6. Looked up from germline, CDR1 is SGHDT and CDR2 is YYEEEE. The CDR3 covers 15 residues. Here the CDR3 reads CASSLRSFVQSPLHF.

This chain joins TRBV6-1 and TRBJ1-5. The CDR3 is 15 residues long. CDR1 and CDR2 from the germline V gene are MNHNS and SASEGT. The CDR3 is CASSPALRPNQPQHF.

The chain combines TRBV30 with TRBJ2-3; no DNA is available, so the TRBD1 call from TCRdb remains unchecked. Germline CDR1 GTSNPN, CDR2 SVGIG (reference sequence). The CDR3 runs to 15 residues. The CDR3 spells CAWSNTGGNPDTQYF.

This CDR3 reads CASSGQGYGANVLTF. The chain employs TRBV19 and TRBJ2-6; TCRdb proposes TRBD1, but this gene call is untestable without DNA. Germline V CDR1 and CDR2: LNHDA, SQIVND (reference sequence). The CDR3 sequence is 15 residues long.

CDR3 region: CASSLVWGDQETQYF. The chain links TRBV7-9 to TRBJ2-5; TCRdb's D gene call, TRBD1, goes unchecked for lack of DNA. Germline V CDR1 and CDR2: SEHNR, FQNEAQ (reference sequence). The CDR3 contains 15 residues.

V gene TRBV7-6 combines with J gene TRBJ1-1; TCRdb proposes TRBD1, but this gene call is untestable without DNA. Germline-derived CDR1 and CDR2 are SGHVS and FNYEAQ. The CDR3 totals 14 residues. The CDR3: CASSPRSGATEAFF.

The rearrangement uses TRBV21-1 and TRBJ2-7; TCRdb selects TRBD1, and the lack of DNA leaves this call unchecked. TRBV21-1 is designated a pseudogene. The CDR3 consists of 17 residues. The CDR3 sequence is CASSALGWAVSVHEQYF.